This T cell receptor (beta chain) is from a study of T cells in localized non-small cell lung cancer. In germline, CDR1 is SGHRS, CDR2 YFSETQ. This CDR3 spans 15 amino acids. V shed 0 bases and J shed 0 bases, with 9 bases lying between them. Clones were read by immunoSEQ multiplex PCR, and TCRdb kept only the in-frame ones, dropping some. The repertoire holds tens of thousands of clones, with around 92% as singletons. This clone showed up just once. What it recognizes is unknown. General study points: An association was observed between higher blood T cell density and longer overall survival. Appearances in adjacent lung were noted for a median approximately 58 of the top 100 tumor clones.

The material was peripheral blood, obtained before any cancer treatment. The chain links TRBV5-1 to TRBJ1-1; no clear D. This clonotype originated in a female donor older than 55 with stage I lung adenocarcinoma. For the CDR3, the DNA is TGCGCCAGCAGCTTGGGAGCTTTACTGAACACTGAAGCTTTCTTT. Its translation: CASSLGALLNTEAFF. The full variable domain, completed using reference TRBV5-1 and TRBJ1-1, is KAGVTQTPRYLIKTRGQQVTLSCSPISGHRSVSWYQQTPGQGLQFLFEYFSETQRNKGNFPGRFSGRQFSNSRSEMNVSTLELGDSALYLCASSLGALLNTEAFFGQGTRLTVV.